The TCR beta chain described here comes from a study of cytomegalovirus exposure and HLA in healthy donors (dated by TCRdb to about 2017). Study-level background: According to an earlier analysis of 587 of the donors, 200 million or so T cells yielded roughly 110 million unique TCR beta sequences and 276 Gb of sequence data. In a later genetic analysis, genome-wide SNP genotypes for about three fifths of the roughly 670 donors were used, and that subset was treated as a discovery cohort. Across under 500 genotyped donors of the cohort, an average of 235,054 unique TCR beta nucleotide sequences per donor were sequenced, and roughly a sixth of those sequences were non-productive. Both class I and class II loci were covered by HLA typing, at four-digit resolution. The study combined high-throughput TCR immunosequencing, statistical association of individual TCRs with disease status, and machine learning to predict cytomegalovirus infection status. Among the approximately 400 genotyped donors, approximately 81% belonged to the genetic ancestry cluster associated with self-reported Caucasian donors. In an earlier analysis of 587 of the donors, high-throughput TCR beta sequencing was used to judge whether each TCR beta V gene segment behaved as functional or pseudogenic. The later analysis used no new phenotypic data to find candidate immune exposures, relying instead on TCR beta sequences and their occurrence across donors. Every repertoire in the discovery cohort had been generated on one and the same sequencing platform. Donor age, sex, ethnicity and CMV serostatus were compiled together with the repertoire data. Several DR-DQ haplotypes were handled as single units for association and clustering, since linkage in the cohort was strong. In addition to the first cohort of 666 subjects, a separate validation cohort of 120 different subjects was used. The T cell repertoires of 550 to 850 subjects were profiled by immunosequencing and related to cytomegalovirus serostatus. The number of typed donors differed by locus: about 620-640 for A, B, C, DRB1 and DQB1; roughly 510 for DQA1; approximately 610 for DPA1; and some 450 for DPB1. About 280 gigabases of sequencing data and 70 million to 95 million unique TCR sequences made up an early release that covered over 550 HLA-typed donors. The study aimed to test whether signatures of past pathogen exposure could be identified by cataloging public T cell receptors. In a later analysis, previously published TCR beta repertoires from 550 to 750 donors were re-analyzed and high-resolution HLA genotyping was added so that TCR occurrence patterns could be studied.

With respect to this clone: It has no known antigen specificity. No base qualities exist here, and no much larger clone lies one base off it.

Ends trimmed: V by 1 base, J by 7 bases; bases unmatched to a gene: 6. The CDR3 measures 15 amino acids from cysteine to phenylalanine. The sequence is cut down to CDR3 DNA, 45 bases in frame from base 1. The germline V gene encodes CDR1 SGHRS and CDR2 YFSETQ. Libraries were constructed by the immunoSEQ multiplex PCR assay. The multiplex PCR relied on a mix of 60 forward primers for TCR Vbeta segments and 13 reverse primers for TCR Jbeta segments. The CDR3 region of rearranged TCR beta genes was amplified from genomic DNA with a multiplex PCR assay. Amplified TCR beta libraries were sequenced as 87-base-pair reads on the Illumina HiSeq System. As for the original processing: A later analysis counted 75 million to 100 million unique TCR beta chains across the 650 to 800 repertoires, and roughly 10 million of these chains were shared by at least two donors. Raw reads were error-corrected and collapsed into unique sequences by a nearest-neighbor algorithm in which closely related sequences were merged to remove PCR and sequencing errors. V, D and J gene segments were assigned by aligning CDR3 sequences to IMGT reference sequences. Each retained sequence needed at least a six-nucleotide match to both a V gene segment and a J gene segment. A rearrangement counted as productive if the CDR3 had no stop codons and remained in frame with V and J, and every other rearrangement counted as non-productive. Following IMGT convention, CDR3 was defined as the stretch from the second conserved V-encoded cysteine to the conserved J-encoded phenylalanine. The earlier analysis of about 610 of the donors excluded any sequence lacking an unambiguous match to a single V gene segment. In an earlier analysis of 587 of the donors, a V segment was called functional when productive rearrangements were above 56.7%, and segregating when the standard deviation between donors exceeded 5%. A statistical classification framework was built to diagnose cytomegalovirus status from the catalog of TCR beta chain sequences. V and J gene assignment, in a later analysis, came from comparing TCR nucleotide sequences with IMGT/GENE-DB human TR gene sequences. The TCRdist pipeline was used in a later analysis to assign CDR3 sequences and most-parsimonious VDJ recombination scenarios. In a later analysis, each TCR beta chain was defined by its CDR3 amino acid sequence together with its V-gene family, and reads lacking a unique V-gene family were excluded. In a later analysis, 450 to 600 highly shared, low-generation-probability nucleotide sequences were removed to address suspected cross-contamination and a sequencing artifact. In a later analysis, a clonal expansion index for each public chain was calculated from normalized within-repertoire ranks of inferred template counts. A later analysis computed generation probabilities with a VDJ recombination model fitted to out-of-frame rearrangements, and checked the results against IGoR. In a later analysis, hypergeometric tests were used to score TCR-TCR, TCR-HLA and TCR-CMV co-occurrence, with a repertoire-size bias correction applied to TCR pairs. False discovery rates were estimated in a later analysis by permuting HLA or CMV assignments 20 times. In a later analysis, co-occurring TCRs were grouped using DBSCAN, with TCRdist sequence similarity added in when clustering inside HLA-allele-positive subsets. Co-occurrence clustering excluded repertoires with fewer than 30,000 or more than 120,000 public chains, plus five with anomalous nucleotide sharing. TCRdb limited this immuneACCESS table to in-frame rearrangements with V and J called. A share of clones is missing; checked studies link under half to unresolved V genes, and the rest is unexplained. Clonal size and the V and J genes are those of that table, whereas D and trimming came from the DNA. This sample holds about 150,000 clones; nearly 80% were observed only once. The ten largest clones capture 3.1% of the sample.

The cohort was made up of around 720 healthy bone marrow donors. All cohort members were sampled while nominally healthy, although unrecorded immune exposures were likely present. The donor tested CMV seronegative, placing the donor among the roughly 400 seronegative members of the cohort. Each donor provided a peripheral blood sample, and peripheral blood mononuclear cells were used for TCR beta sequencing. Genomic DNA extraction from the blood cell samples was performed with the Qiagen DNeasy Blood Extraction Kit. Broad study findings and their caveats: A further reported finding was that TCR beta sequences accurately predicted the HLA-A and HLA-B alleles for most subjects in the first cohort. The earlier analysis of about 600 of the donors excluded roughly 16 rarely observed V segments, including chromosome 9 orphons, because counts were too low. The only immune exposure information available for the cohort was CMV serostatus. A later analysis found that HLA-associated TCR beta chains were more clonally expanded and had lower generation probabilities than equally common non-associated chains. A later analysis reported that several top co-occurrence clusters appeared linked to parvovirus B19, influenza, CMV and Epstein-Barr virus. Sequencing depth was assumed to be roughly uniform across donors in the presence/absence analyses, though that assumption may not hold. In this cohort, only TCR beta chains were sequenced, and detectable features were limited by the absence of alpha or paired-chain data. In an earlier analysis of about 600 of the donors, most TCR beta V segments appeared in productive rearrangements about 90% or about 30% of the time, broadly matching IMGT annotations. Cytomegalovirus status was reported to be diagnosed by the classifier with high specificity and sensitivity in both the original and validation cohorts. Because the 87-base-pair reads could not distinguish some IMGT-functional V segments, including TRBV6-2 and TRBV6-3, those segments were excluded. The study listed approximately 150 TCR beta chains as associated with cytomegalovirus. Because HLA typing was missing for some donors at each locus, association tests included only the typed subset. In a later analysis, around 17,000 TCR beta sequences were associated with specific HLA alleles at a false discovery rate of 0.05. A later genetic analysis associated a missense DCLRE1C variant with V-gene and J-gene trimming of TCR beta chains, and an independent cohort replicated the association. Most CMV-associated TCR beta chains appeared to be HLA-restricted in a later analysis, and the HLA associations seemed to be driven largely by CMV exposure. Three of the identified cytomegalovirus-associated TCR beta chains were confirmed in vitro to be specific for cytomegalovirus antigens. When HLA alleles, especially DR and DQ, strongly co-occurred, TCR associations were difficult to assign to individual alleles. According to a later analysis, TCR association rates differed among HLA loci, with DRB1 alleles showing the most associated TCRs and HLA-C alleles showing the fewest. Correlated functional status among segregating V segments might reflect linkage disequilibrium, but an unknown experimental factor could not be ruled out. According to a later genetic analysis, donors in an Asian-associated ancestry cluster had fewer N-insertions in productive TCRs than the approximately 670-donor mean. While some public TCRs were present in many individuals, most TCR sequences turned up only very rarely across donors. A cluster of highly shared sequence variants was judged likely to represent a technical artifact of the sequencing pipeline. According to the authors, the approach could potentially be generalized to other disease states and immunological phenotypes.

The sequence links TRBV5-1 to TRBJ2-1, and TRBD1 aligns with 9 junction nucleotides. The sequenced sample was PBMCs. The sequence came from a woman in her thirties or forties in good health and CMV-seronegative. The CDR3 region has the sequence CASSLMGQGGNEQFF. The base sequence is TGCGCCAGCAGCTTGATGGGACAGGGTGGGAATGAGCAGTTCTTC.